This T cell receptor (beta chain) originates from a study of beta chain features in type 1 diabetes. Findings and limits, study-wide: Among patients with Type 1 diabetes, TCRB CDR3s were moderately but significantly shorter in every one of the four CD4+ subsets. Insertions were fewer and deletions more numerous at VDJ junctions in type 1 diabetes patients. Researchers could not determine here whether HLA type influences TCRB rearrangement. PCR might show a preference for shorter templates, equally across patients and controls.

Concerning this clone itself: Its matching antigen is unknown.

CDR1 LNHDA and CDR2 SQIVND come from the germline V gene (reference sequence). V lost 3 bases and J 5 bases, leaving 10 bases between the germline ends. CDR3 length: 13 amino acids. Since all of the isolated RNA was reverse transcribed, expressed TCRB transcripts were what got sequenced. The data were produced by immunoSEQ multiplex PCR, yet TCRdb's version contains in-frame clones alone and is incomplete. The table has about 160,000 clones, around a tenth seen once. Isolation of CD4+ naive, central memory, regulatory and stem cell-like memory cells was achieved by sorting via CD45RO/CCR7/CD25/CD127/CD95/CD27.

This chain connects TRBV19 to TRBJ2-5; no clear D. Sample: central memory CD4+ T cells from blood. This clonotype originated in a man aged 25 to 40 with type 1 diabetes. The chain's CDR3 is CASSIGQMETQYF. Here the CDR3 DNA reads TGTGCCAGTAGTATTGGGCAGATGGAGACCCAGTACTTC.